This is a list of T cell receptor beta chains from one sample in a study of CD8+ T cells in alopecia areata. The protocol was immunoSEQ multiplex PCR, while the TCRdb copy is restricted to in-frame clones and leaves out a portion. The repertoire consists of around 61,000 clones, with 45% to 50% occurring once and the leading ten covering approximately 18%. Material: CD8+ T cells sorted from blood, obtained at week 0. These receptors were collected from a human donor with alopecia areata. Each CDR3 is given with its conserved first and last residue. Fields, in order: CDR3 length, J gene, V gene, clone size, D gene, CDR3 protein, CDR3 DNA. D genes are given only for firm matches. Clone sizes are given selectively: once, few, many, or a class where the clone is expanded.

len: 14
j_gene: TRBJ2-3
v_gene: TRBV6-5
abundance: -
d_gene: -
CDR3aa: CASTETPTGRTQYF
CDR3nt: TGTGCCAGCACCGAGACTCCTACAGGACGTACGCAGTATTTT

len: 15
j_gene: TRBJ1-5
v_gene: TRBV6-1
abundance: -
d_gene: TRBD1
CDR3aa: CASSETGLGNQPQHF
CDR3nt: TGTGCCAGCAGCGAGACAGGGCTCGGCAATCAGCCCCAGCATTTT

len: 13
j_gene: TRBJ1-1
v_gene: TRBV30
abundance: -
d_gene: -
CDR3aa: CAWSVWSNTEAFF
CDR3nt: TGTGCCTGGAGTGTATGGTCGAACACTGAAGCTTTCTTT

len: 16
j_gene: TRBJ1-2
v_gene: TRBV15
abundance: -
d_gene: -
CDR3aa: CATSRDLGSSHYGYTF
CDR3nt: TGTGCCACCAGCAGAGATCTAGGCTCATCTCACTATGGCTACACCTTC

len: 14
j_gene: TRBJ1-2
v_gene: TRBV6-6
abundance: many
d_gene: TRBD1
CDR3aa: CASSFGQGNYGYTF
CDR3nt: TGTGCCAGCAGCTTCGGACAGGGGAACTATGGCTACACCTTC

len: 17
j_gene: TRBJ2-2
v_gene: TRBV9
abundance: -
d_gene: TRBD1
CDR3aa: CASSGPGQGKRVGELFF
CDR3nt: TGTGCCAGCAGCGGACCGGGACAGGGAAAGCGGGTCGGGGAGCTGTTTTTT

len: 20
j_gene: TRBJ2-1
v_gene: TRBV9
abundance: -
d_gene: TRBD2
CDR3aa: CASSALSGRVPGSFYNEQFF
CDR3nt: TGTGCCAGCAGCGCCCTTAGCGGGAGGGTCCCTGGTTCTTTTTACAATGAGCAGTTCTTC

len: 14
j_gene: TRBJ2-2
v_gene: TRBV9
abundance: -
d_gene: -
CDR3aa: CASSVARGTGELFF
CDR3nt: TGTGCCAGCAGCGTAGCCAGGGGCACCGGGGAGCTGTTTTTT

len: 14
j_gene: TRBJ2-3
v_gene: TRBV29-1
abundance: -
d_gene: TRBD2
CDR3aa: CSVEGREGGDTQYF
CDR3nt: TGCAGCGTCGAGGGGCGGGAGGGCGGAGATACGCAGTATTTT

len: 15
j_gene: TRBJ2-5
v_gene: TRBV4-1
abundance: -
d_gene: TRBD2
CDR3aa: CASSLVAGGGETQYF
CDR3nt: TGCGCCAGCAGCCTAGTAGCGGGCGGTGGGGAGACCCAGTACTTC

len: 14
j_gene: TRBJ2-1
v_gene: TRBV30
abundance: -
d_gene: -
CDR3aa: CAWAKGLGHNEQFF
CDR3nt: TGTGCCTGGGCAAAGGGGCTAGGACACAATGAGCAGTTCTTC

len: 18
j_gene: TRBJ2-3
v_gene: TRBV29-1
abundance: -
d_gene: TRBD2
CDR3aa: CSVEVILTREGLSDTQYF
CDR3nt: TGCAGCGTTGAAGTAATTCTGACGCGGGAGGGCCTCTCAGATACGCAGTATTTT

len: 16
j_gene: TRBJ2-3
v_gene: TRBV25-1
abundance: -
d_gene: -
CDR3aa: CASSGPGPLEADTQYF
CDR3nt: TGTGCCAGCAGTGGACCTGGGCCCCTCGAGGCAGATACGCAGTATTTT

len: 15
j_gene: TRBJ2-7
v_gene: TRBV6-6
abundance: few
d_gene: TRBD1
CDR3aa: CASSVQGAGPYEQYF
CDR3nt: TGTGCCAGCAGTGTACAGGGGGCAGGACCCTACGAGCAGTACTTC

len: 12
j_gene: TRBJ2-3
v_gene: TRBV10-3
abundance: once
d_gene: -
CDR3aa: CAIRGTTDTQYF
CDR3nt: TGTGCCATCAGGGGGACCACAGATACGCAGTATTTT

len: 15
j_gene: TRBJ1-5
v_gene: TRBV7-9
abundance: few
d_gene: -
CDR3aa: CASSGSATGPRPQHF
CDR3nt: TGTGCCAGCAGCGGGTCCGCCACCGGCCCACGACCCCAGCATTTT

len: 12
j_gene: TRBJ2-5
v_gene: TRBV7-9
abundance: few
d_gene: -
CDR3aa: CASSPIQETQYF
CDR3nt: TGTGCCAGCAGCCCGATTCAAGAGACCCAGTACTTC

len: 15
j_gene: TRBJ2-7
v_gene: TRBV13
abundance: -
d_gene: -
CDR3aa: CASSFPTSQGNEQYF
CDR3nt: TGTGCCAGCAGCTTTCCGACATCGCAGGGGAACGAGCAGTACTTC

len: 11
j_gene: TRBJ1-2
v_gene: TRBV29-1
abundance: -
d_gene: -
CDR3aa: CSVTSLDGYTF
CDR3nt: TGCAGCGTAACCTCTTTGGATGGCTACACCTTC

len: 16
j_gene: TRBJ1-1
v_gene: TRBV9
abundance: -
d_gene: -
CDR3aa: CASSPPFRGSNTEAFF
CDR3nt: TGTGCCAGCAGCCCACCATTCAGGGGCAGTAACACTGAAGCTTTCTTT

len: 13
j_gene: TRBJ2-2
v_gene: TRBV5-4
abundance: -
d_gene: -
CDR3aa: CASSLINVEELFF
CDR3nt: TGTGCCAGCAGCTTGATAAATGTGGAGGAGCTGTTTTTT

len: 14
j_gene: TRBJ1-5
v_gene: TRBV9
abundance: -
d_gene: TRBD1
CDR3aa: CASSGGQAQGPQHF
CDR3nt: TGTGCCAGCAGCGGGGGACAGGCCCAAGGGCCCCAGCATTTT

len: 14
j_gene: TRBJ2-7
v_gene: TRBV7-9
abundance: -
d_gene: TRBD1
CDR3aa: CASSPDRATYEQYF
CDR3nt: TGTGCCAGCAGCCCCGACAGGGCCACCTACGAGCAGTACTTC

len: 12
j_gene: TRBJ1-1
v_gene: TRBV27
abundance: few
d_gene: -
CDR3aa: CASRGGWTEAFF
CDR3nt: TGTGCCAGCAGGGGCGGGTGGACTGAAGCTTTCTTT

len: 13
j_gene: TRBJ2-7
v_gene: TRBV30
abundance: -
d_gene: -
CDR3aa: CAWSDRDHSEQYF
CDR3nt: TGTGCCTGGAGTGACAGGGATCATAGCGAGCAGTACTTC

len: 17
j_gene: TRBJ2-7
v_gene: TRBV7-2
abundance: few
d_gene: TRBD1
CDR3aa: CASSLGTGGWNMDEQYF
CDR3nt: TGTGCCAGCAGCTTAGGTACAGGGGGCTGGAACATGGACGAGCAGTACTTC

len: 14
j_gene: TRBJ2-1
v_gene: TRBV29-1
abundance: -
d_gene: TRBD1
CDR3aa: CSVGHRGWDNEQFF
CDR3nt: TGCAGCGTTGGTCACAGGGGGTGGGATAATGAGCAGTTCTTC

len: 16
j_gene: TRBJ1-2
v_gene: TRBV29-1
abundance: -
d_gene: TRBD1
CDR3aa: CSVDAGTAGRRGGYTF
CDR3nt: TGCAGCGTTGATGCCGGGACAGCCGGGAGGAGGGGTGGCTACACCTTC

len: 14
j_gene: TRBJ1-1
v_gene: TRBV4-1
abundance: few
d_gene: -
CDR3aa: CASSQVGLNTEAFF
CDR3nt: TGCGCCAGCAGCCAGGTGGGCTTGAACACTGAAGCTTTCTTT

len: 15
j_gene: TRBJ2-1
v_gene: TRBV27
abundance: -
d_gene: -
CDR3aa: CASGGTPLSYNEQFF
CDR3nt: TGTGCCAGCGGGGGAACTCCCCTCTCCTACAATGAGCAGTTCTTC

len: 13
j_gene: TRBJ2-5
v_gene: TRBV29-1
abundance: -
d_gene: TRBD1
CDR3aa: CSVRDASGGAQYF
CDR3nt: TGCAGCGTTAGGGACGCATCAGGGGGAGCCCAGTACTTC

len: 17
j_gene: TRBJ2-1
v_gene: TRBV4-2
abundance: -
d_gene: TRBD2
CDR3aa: CASSPRGIAGAGGEQFF
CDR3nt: TGTGCCAGCAGCCCCCGCGGGATAGCGGGAGCGGGGGGTGAGCAGTTCTTC

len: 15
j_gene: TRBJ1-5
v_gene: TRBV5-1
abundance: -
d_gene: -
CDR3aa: CASSLRFSGTDTQHF
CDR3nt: TGCGCCAGCAGCTTGAGGTTCAGCGGCACAGATACGCAGCATTTT

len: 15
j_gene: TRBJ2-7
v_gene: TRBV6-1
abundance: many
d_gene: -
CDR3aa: CASSELTGTPYEQYF
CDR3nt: TGTGCCAGCAGTGAGTTAACAGGGACCCCCTACGAGCAGTACTTC

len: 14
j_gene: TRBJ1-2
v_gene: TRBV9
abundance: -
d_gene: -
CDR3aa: CASSVGGETYGYTF
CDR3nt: TGTGCCAGCAGCGTGGGTGGGGAGACCTATGGCTACACCTTC

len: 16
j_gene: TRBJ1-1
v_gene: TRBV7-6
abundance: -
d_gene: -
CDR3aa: CASSLREGEMNTEAFF
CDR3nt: TGTGCCAGCAGCCTTCGGGAGGGTGAGATGAACACTGAAGCTTTCTTT

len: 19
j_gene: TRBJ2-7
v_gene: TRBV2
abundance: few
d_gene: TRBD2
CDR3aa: CASSEAYGTSGINPYEQYF
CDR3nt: TGTGCCAGCAGTGAAGCATACGGGACTAGCGGGATCAATCCCTACGAGCAGTACTTC

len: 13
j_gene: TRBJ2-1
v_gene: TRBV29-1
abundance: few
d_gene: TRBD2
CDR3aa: CSVEPLFVSGFFF
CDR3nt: TGCAGCGTTGAACCCCTGTTTGTTAGCGGGTTTTTCTTC

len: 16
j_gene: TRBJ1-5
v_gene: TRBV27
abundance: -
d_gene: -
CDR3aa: CASSRQGDYSNQPQHF
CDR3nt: TGTGCCAGCAGCCGACAAGGGGATTATAGCAATCAGCCCCAGCATTTT

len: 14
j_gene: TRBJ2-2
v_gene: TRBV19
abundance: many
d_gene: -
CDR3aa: CASSIGLNTGELFF
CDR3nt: TGTGCCAGTAGTATAGGACTTAACACCGGGGAGCTGTTTTTT

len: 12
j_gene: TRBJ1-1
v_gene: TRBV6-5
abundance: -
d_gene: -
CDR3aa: CASKQKNTEAFF
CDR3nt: TGTGCCAGCAAACAGAAGAACACTGAAGCTTTCTTT

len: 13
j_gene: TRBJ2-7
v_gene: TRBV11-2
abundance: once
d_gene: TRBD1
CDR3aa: CASSSGTGYEQYF
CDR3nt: TGTGCCAGCAGCTCCGGGACAGGCTACGAGCAGTACTTC

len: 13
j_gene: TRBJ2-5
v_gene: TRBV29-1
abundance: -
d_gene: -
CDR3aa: CSGTGPAQETQYF
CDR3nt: TGCAGCGGAACAGGGCCGGCACAAGAGACCCAGTACTTC

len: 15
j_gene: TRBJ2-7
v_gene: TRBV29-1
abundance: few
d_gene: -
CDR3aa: CSVEDPQGRMHEQYF
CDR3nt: TGCAGCGTTGAAGACCCCCAGGGGCGCATGCACGAGCAGTACTTC

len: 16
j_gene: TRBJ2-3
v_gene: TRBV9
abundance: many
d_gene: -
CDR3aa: CASSVGGRPYTDTQYF
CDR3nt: TGTGCCAGCAGCGTTGGAGGGAGGCCCTACACAGATACGCAGTATTTT

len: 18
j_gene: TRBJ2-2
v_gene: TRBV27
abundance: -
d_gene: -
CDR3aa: CASALSPPAGSWAGELFF
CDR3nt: TGTGCCAGCGCCCTGAGTCCCCCCGCCGGGTCCTGGGCGGGGGAGCTGTTTTTT

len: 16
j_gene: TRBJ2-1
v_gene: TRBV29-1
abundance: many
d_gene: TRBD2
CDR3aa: CSVVISGRAVYNEQFF
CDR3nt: TGCAGCGTTGTTATCAGCGGGAGAGCCGTTTACAATGAGCAGTTCTTC

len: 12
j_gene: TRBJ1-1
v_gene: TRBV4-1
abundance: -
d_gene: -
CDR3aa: CASSQDSGEAFF
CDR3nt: TGCGCCAGCAGCCAAGATAGTGGAGAAGCTTTCTTT

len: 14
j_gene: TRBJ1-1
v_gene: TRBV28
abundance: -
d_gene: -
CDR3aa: CASSRYRELPEAFF
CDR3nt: TGTGCCAGCAGCCGGTACAGGGAGCTTCCTGAAGCTTTCTTT

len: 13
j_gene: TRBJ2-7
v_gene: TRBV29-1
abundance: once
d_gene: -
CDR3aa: CSVEVGTPYEQYF
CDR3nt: TGCAGCGTTGAAGTCGGTACCCCCTACGAGCAGTACTTC

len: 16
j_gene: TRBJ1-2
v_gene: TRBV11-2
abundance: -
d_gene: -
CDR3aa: CASSLAWQPDNYGYTF
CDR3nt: TGTGCCAGCAGCTTAGCGTGGCAGCCGGATAACTATGGCTACACCTTC

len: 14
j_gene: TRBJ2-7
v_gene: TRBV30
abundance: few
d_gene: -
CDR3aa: CAWSVGGRDYEQYF
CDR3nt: TGTGCCTGGAGTGTTGGGGGGCGAGACTACGAGCAGTACTTC

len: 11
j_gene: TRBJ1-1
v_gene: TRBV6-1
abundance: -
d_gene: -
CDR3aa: CASTWVDEAFF
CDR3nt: TGTGCCAGCACGTGGGTGGATGAAGCTTTCTTT

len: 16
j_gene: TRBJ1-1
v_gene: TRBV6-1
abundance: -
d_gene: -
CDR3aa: CASSEDEGSANTEAFF
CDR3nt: TGTGCCAGCAGTGAAGATGAGGGATCGGCGAACACTGAAGCTTTCTTT